The T cell receptor beta chain described here comes from a study of T-cell reconstitution after alpha-beta-depleted transplantation in children. Study results and caveats: A year had passed since transplant, and T-cell counts and diversity by then came mostly from newly produced T cells. Surviving recipient T cells and thymic progenitors accounted for the high day-60 TCRbeta diversity observed in some patients. Reported findings indicate that, about two months after transplant, alpha-beta T cells came from several hundred expanded clones, which were derived from non-depleted graft cells.

This clonotype has ten or more counts. Its antigen is undetermined. The CDR3 is 14 amino acids. Germline-derived CDR1 and CDR2 are SGHVS and FNYEAQ. V dropped 3 bases and J dropped 6 bases, with 12 bases sitting between them. A library of TCRbeta sequences, prepared with unique molecular identifiers, was generated. MiXCR, applied by TCRdb to the PCR reads, yields one record per CDR3 protein. The sample lists roughly 790,000 distinct CDR3 sequences, less than 20% occurring once. The clonotype comes from a male patient under 18 who had a stem cell transplant for acute lymphoblastic leukemia, so the T cells may come from the graft donor. Sequences were derived from PBMCs, mostly from graft donor cells, sampled 360 days after TCRalphabeta/CD19-depleted stem cell transplant. The J gene is TRBJ2-1, the V gene TRBV7-6, with a possible D match to TRBD2 (6 bases). CDR3 protein: CASSFVAGRNEQFF. DNA of the CDR3: TGTGCCAGCAGCTTTGTGGCGGGACGCAATGAGCAGTTCTTC.